This T cell receptor beta chain was retrieved from a study of cytomegalovirus exposure and HLA in healthy donors. Study at large: Within an early data release were about 80 million unique TCRs drawn from HLA-typed donors. Study-wide results and limits: It was 164 TCR beta chains that were listed as cytomegalovirus-associated. Previously analyzed data showed that most TCR beta V segments were productive at a frequency of about 87% or about 30%. TCR beta V- and J-gene trimming, according to a later analysis, was linked to a missense DCLRE1C variant.

A remark on this clone: The antigen is not known.

Primers: 60 Vbeta forward and 13 Jbeta reverse. Using immunoSEQ multiplex PCR, the repertoire was profiled, and TCRdb retains in-frame clones only, with some absent. Of approximately 160,000 clones in the sample, 70% to 90% were seen once. Sequences were obtained from PBMCs. This receptor was taken from a woman aged 18-29 years in good health and CMV-seronegative.

The CDR3 region has the DNA TGTGCCATCAGTGCCGCGGACAGGGGGTTTGCAGATACGCAGTATTTT. It specifies CAISAADRGFADTQYF. The J gene is TRBJ2-3, the V gene TRBV10-3; TRBD1 matches at 10 bases. Germline loops: CDR1 ENHRY, CDR2 SYGVKD. CDR3 size: 16 residues. Trimming took 4 bases from V and 4 from J; bases not matched to a gene: 8.